Listed below are T cell receptor beta chains from one sample, sequenced in a study of T-cell reconstitution after alpha-beta-depleted transplantation in children. TCRdb analysed the PCR reads with MiXCR anew, one entry per CDR3 protein. Of about 900,000 distinct CDR3 sequences listed, 25% to 35% are singletons. Specimen: PBMCs, mostly from graft donor cells, collected 360 days after TCRalphabeta/CD19-depleted stem cell transplant. The receptor set was obtained from a boy younger than two who had a stem cell transplant for SCID, so the T cells may come from the graft donor. The CDR3 runs from the conserved cysteine through the conserved F or W. The order of the fields is clone size, J gene, V gene, D gene, CDR3 DNA, CDR3 protein. D genes are given only for firm matches. Size is omitted from some rows. Given values are once, few, many or a class for expanded clones.

few | TRBJ1-1 | TRBV5-1 | . | TGCGCCAGCAGGGGGGGTCCCATGAACACTGAAGCTTTCTTT | CASRGGPMNTEAFF
. | TRBJ2-5 | TRBV29-1 | . | TGCAGCGTTGATATGACGGAGACCCAGTACTTC | CSVDMTETQYF
. | TRBJ1-1 | TRBV7-6 | . | TGTGCCAGCAGCCTACGGGACACCTCCCTTGAAGCTTTCTTT | CASSLRDTSLEAFF
. | TRBJ2-5 | TRBV5-5 | . | TGTGCCAGCAGCTTTTTTGGACAGTCGCCTCAAGAGACCCAGTACTTC | CASSFFGQSPQETQYF
. | TRBJ2-5 | TRBV16 | TRBD2 | TGTGCCAGCAGCCAATTGGGCCTAGCGGATGAGACCCAGTACTTC | CASSQLGLADETQYF
. | TRBJ1-2 | TRBV4-3 | TRBD1 | TGCGCCAGCAGCCCAGGACAGGGTCTGCCTCCTAACTATGGCTACACCTTC | CASSPGQGLPPNYGYTF
few | TRBJ1-2 | TRBV20-1 | TRBD1 | TGCAGTGTATTGGCAGGGGGATATGGCTACACCTTC | CSVLAGGYGYTF
. | TRBJ2-1 | TRBV11-2 | TRBD1 | TGTGCCAGCAGCTTAGGAGGACAGGGGTATGAGCAGTTCTTC | CASSLGGQGYEQFF
many | TRBJ2-6 | TRBV28 | TRBD1 | TGTGCCAGCAGTTTGGGACAGTGGGCCCGCTCTGGGGCCAACGTCCTGACTTTC | CASSLGQWARSGANVLTF
once | TRBJ2-3 | TRBV5-1 | TRBD2 | TGCGCCAGCAGCGGGGACTACCCCCACACAGATACGCAGTATTTT | CASSGDYPHTDTQYF
few | TRBJ1-5 | TRBV29-1 | TRBD1 | TGCAGCGTTGGGGACAGGAGCAATCAGCCCCAGCATTTT | CSVGDRSNQPQHF
. | TRBJ2-1 | TRBV6-2/TRBV6-3 | . | TGTGCCAGCAGTTACGTAGGAGGATCTCCTTTGTACAATGAGCAGTTCTTC | CASSYVGGSPLYNEQFF
few | TRBJ2-6 | TRBV5-1 | TRBD2 | TGCGCCAGCAGCCCCACTAGCGGAACAAGCTCTGGGGCCAACGTCCTGACTTTC | CASSPTSGTSSGANVLTF
few | TRBJ2-7 | TRBV7-9 | . | TGTGCCAGCAGCTCCACGCCAGGCGAGCAGTACTTC | CASSSTPGEQYF
. | TRBJ2-5 | TRBV5-1 | . | TGCGCCAGCAGACTCGGACGGGGACAAGAGACCCAGTACTTC | CASRLGRGQETQYF
. | TRBJ1-1 | TRBV5-1 | . | TGCGCCAGCAGCTTGGCTGGGACCCGCAGGGATAACACTGAAGCTTTCTTT | CASSLAGTRRDNTEAFF
. | TRBJ2-1 | TRBV14 | . | TGTGCCAGCAGCCCAGCAGACTTGGGTGACAGCTACAATGAGCAGTTCTTC | CASSPADLGDSYNEQFF
few | TRBJ1-5 | TRBV10-3 | . | TGTGCCATCAGGGATCGCGGCAATCAGCCCCAGCATTTT | CAIRDRGNQPQHF
many | TRBJ2-1 | TRBV29-1 | . | TGCAGCGTTGACGGGCTAGTTTACAATGAGCAGTTCTTC | CSVDGLVYNEQFF
. | TRBJ2-3 | TRBV11-2 | . | TGTGCCAGCAGCTTAGATTGGTCCGGAGGGGGCCTAAGCACAGATACGCAGTATTTT | CASSLDWSGGGLSTDTQYF
. | TRBJ2-7 | TRBV20-1 | . | TGCAGTGCCCCCTCGACGGGGTCTAGGAACGAGCAGTACTTC | CSAPSTGSRNEQYF
few | TRBJ2-2 | TRBV12-3/TRBV12-4 | . | TGTGCCAGCAGTGCCCACGGGCCGCTCGGGGAGCTGTTTTTT | CASSAHGPLGELFF
. | TRBJ2-2 | TRBV6-2/TRBV6-3 | . | TGTGCCATTCGATCCTTCTCCACTCCTTCAACGAACACCGGGGAGCTGTTTTTT | CAIRSFSTPSTNTGELFF
. | TRBJ2-1 | TRBV27 | TRBD2 | TGTGCCAGCAGATGGGGAGCGGGGTCTGGCAATGAGCAGTTCTTC | CASRWGAGSGNEQFF
few | TRBJ2-5 | TRBV11-2 | . | TGTGCCAGCAGCTTATCCCCCGGACCGAAGCAAGAGACCCAGTACTTC | CASSLSPGPKQETQYF
. | TRBJ2-1 | TRBV24-1 | TRBD2 | TGTGCCACCAGTGATGGTATAGCGGGGGGCAATGAGCAGTTCTTC | CATSDGIAGGNEQFF
few | TRBJ1-6 | TRBV28 | TRBD1 | TGTGCCAGCAGATCTCCGGGACAGGCTCTCCACTTT | CASRSPGQALHF
. | TRBJ2-1 | TRBV4-2 | TRBD2 | TGTGCCAGCAGCCAAGATACTAGCGGGGGGAGCTCCTACAATGAGCAGTTCTTC | CASSQDTSGGSSYNEQFF